The clone carrying this TCR beta chain has a handful of counts. The antigen remains unidentified. Amplified TCR beta CDR3 regions came from RNA transcripts. HTBI primers were employed in a first-round RT-PCR of the TCR CDR3. TCRdb processed the multiplex PCR reads anew with MiXCR; each CDR3 protein has one entry. This repertoire shows around 190,000 distinct CDR3 sequences, 17% found once; its top ten account for about 50%. This record belongs to a study of T cells in Graves' hyperthyroidism and ophthalmopathy. Study-level results: Ophthalmopathy prediction by the model preceded onset by a median approximately six months.

Diagnoses rested on clinical symptoms, serum thyroxine and TRAb, thyroid ultrasound and orbital computed tomography. Fresh 10 ml peripheral blood yielded PBMCs. The length of the CDR3 is 13 residues. CDR1 is DFQATT, CDR2 SNEGSKA, per germline (reference sequence). V lost 3 bases, J lost 6 bases, and 12 bases lay in between. This chain joins TRBV20-1 and TRBJ1-5; D is uncertain. The specimen sequenced was blood. This clonotype was sampled from a woman aged 50 to 65 with Graves' hyperthyroidism. In nucleotides, the CDR3 is TGCAGTGCTAGGGGGTCCGACGCTCAGCCCCAGCATTTT. It specifies CSARGSDAQPQHF.